A single sample gave rise to the 9 T cell receptor beta chains below, sequenced in a study of neoadjuvant anti-PD-1 for oral cavity cancer. Time point: after neoadjuvant nivolumab, at surgical resection. Sequencing used immunoSEQ multiplex PCR; TCRdb keeps in-frame clones, though not all of them. This sample has 55,000 to 80,000 clones, with roughly nine tenths found just once. The sample in question was PBMCs, obtained after nivolumab (anti-PD-1) treatment. These receptors were obtained from a person between 40 and 85 years old with oral cavity squamous cell carcinoma.

The chain employs TRBV25-1 and TRBJ2-5, with D perhaps matching TRBD2 (6 bases). The CDR3 runs 13 residues. CDR1 and CDR2 from the germline V gene are MGHDK and SYGVNS. The V end lost 6 bases, the J end lost 4 bases, and 12 bases lay between the germline ends. The CDR3 spells CASRNHGGETQYF. The CDR3, as DNA: TGTGCCAGCAGGAACCACGGGGGAGAGACCCAGTACTTC.

V gene TRBV4-2 combines with J gene TRBJ2-2; 10 positions match TRBD2. V dropped 0 bases and J dropped 9; count of bases not matched to a gene: 7. Germline values: CDR1 LGHNA, CDR2 YNFKEQ. CDR3 size: 16 residues. CDR3 sequence: CASSQDTQRGGRELFF. The CDR3 DNA is TGTGCCAGCAGCCAAGATACCCAGCGGGGGGGACGGGAGCTGTTTTTT.

The rearrangement uses TRBV29-1 and TRBJ1-1; no reliable D call. The CDR3 extends over 11 amino acids. In germline, CDR1 is SQVTM, CDR2 ANQGSEA. With 1 base removed from V and 7 bases from J, the gap between germline ends came to 7 bases. CDR3 residues: CSVEADGEAFF. DNA for the CDR3: TGCAGCGTTGAAGCTGACGGTGAAGCTTTCTTT.

This clone was seen only a few times. The V and J genes are TRBV27 and TRBJ1-1, with 7 bases aligning to TRBD1. Trimming cost V 2 bases and J 5 bases; bases outside gene matches: 8. This CDR3 has 15 residues. From germline, CDR1 is MNHEY and CDR2 SMNVEV (reference sequence). CDR3 in amino acids: CASSLGVQGRTEAFF. CDR3 in DNA: TGTGCCAGCAGTTTAGGTGTACAGGGGAGAACTGAAGCTTTCTTT.

The rearrangement joins TRBV6-1 to TRBJ1-5, with D hard to call. This CDR3 region has 13 residues. The V gene's germline CDR1 is MNHNS and CDR2 SASEGT. Trimming left V 2 bases short and J 3 bases short, with 5 bases between. The CDR3 DNA reads as TGTGCCAGCAGTGAATCTGACAATCAGCCCCAGCATTTT. Translated: CASSESDNQPQHF.

The J gene is TRBJ2-2, the V gene TRBV5-6; no clear D gene. Trimming left V 0 bases short and J 3 bases short, with 12 bases between. This CDR3 spans 16 amino acids. Germline CDR1 SGHDT, CDR2 YYEEEE. In DNA form, the CDR3 reads TGTGCCAGCAGCTTGGTCCCCAGCAAGGACACCGGGGAGCTGTTTTTT. Translating it yields CASSLVPSKDTGELFF.

The chain uses TRBV6-5 and TRBJ2-5; tentatively, D is TRBD1 (5 bases). Germline assignment: CDR1 MNHEY and CDR2 SVGAGI. Trimming removed 7 bases from V and 7 bases from J, with 13 bases in between. This CDR3 has 12 amino acids. The DNA for the CDR3 is TGTGCCAGCAAGACAGCTCCGGGGACCCAGTACTTC. Its protein product is CASKTAPGTQYF.

The gene calls are TRBV30 and TRBJ2-5; TRBD2 is a possible D gene (6 bases). The CDR3 runs to 15 residues. The germline V and J ends were trimmed by 1 base and 4 bases, with 16 bases remaining between them. From germline, CDR1 is GTSNPN and CDR2 SVGIG (reference sequence). The CDR3 is CAWSDLGGRVETQYF. The CDR3 DNA is TGTGCCTGGAGTGACCTGGGAGGAAGAGTAGAGACCCAGTACTTC.

The gene calls are TRBV5-1 and TRBJ2-3; D might be TRBD2 (6 bases). The CDR3 consists of 17 residues. Per germline, CDR1 SGHRS and CDR2 YFSETQ. Trimming cost V 2 bases and J 3 bases, with 19 bases left between them. CDR3 loop: CASSFPELAGTTDTQYF. CDR3 nucleotide sequence: TGCGCCAGCAGCTTCCCGGAGTTGGCGGGGACGACAGATACGCAGTATTTT.